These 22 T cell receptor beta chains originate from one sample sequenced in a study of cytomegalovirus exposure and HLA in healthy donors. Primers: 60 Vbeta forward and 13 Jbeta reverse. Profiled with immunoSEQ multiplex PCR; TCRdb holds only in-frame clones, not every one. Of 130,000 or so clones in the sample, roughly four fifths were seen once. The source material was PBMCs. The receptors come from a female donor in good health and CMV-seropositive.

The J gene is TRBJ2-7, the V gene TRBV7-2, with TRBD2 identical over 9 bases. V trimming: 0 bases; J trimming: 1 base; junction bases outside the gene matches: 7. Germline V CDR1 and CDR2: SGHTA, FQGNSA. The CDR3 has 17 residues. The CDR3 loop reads CASSLAPSGIGSYEQYF. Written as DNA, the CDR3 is TGTGCCAGCAGCTTAGCGCCTAGCGGGATCGGGTCCTACGAGCAGTACTTC. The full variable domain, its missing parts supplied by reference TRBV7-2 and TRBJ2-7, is GAGVSQSPSNKVTEKGKDVELRCDPISGHTALYWYRQSLGQGLEFLIYFQGNSAPDKSGLPSDRFSAERTGGSVSTLTIQRTQQEDSAVYLCASSLAPSGIGSYEQYFGPGTRLTVT.

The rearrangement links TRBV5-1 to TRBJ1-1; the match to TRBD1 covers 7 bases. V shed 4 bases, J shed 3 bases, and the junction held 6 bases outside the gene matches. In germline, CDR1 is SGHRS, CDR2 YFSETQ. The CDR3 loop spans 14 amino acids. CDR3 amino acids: CASSPYTGDTEAFF. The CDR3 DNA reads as TGCGCCAGCAGCCCCTATACAGGGGACACTGAAGCTTTCTTT.

DNA of the CDR3: TGTGCCAGTAGTGGGAACAGGGACCTTAGCACAGATACGCAGTATTTT. This gives the protein CASSGNRDLSTDTQYF. This chain joins TRBV19 and TRBJ2-3; D may be TRBD1 (6 bases). V dropped 5 bases and J dropped 0 bases, with 15 bases sitting between them. The CDR3 is 16 residues long. In germline, CDR1 is LNHDA, CDR2 SQIVND (reference sequence).

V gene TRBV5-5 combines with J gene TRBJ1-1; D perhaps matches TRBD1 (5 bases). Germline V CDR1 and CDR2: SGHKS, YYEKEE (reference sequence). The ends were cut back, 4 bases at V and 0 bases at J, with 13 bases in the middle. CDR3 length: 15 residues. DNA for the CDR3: TGTGCCAGCAGCCCAAATTGGGACTTGAACACTGAAGCTTTCTTT. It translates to CASSPNWDLNTEAFF. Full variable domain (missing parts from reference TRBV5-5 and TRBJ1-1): DAGVTQSPTHLIKTRGQQVTLRCSPISGHKSVSWYQQVLGQGPQFIFQYYEKEERGRGNFPDRFSARQFPNYSSELNVNALLLGDSALYLCASSPNWDLNTEAFFGQGTRLTVV.

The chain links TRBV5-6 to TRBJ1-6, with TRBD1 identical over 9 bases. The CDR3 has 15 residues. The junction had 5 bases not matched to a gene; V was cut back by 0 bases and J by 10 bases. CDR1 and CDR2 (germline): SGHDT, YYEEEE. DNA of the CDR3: TGTGCCAGCAGCTTGGGACAGGGGGTTGAATCACCCCTCCACTTT. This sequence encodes CASSLGQGVESPLHF.

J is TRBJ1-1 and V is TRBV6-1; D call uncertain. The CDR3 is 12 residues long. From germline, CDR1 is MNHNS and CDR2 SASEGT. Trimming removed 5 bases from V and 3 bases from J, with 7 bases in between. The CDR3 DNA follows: TGTGCCAGCAGTACCAGATACACTGAAGCTTTCTTT. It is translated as CASSTRYTEAFF.

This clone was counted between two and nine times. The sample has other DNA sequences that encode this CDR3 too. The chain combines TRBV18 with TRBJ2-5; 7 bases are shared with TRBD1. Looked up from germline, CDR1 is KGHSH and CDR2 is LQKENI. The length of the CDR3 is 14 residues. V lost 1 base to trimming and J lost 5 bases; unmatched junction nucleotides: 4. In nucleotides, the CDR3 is TGTGCCAGCTCACCACGAGACAGGGCTGAGACCCAGTACTTC. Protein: CASSPRDRAETQYF.

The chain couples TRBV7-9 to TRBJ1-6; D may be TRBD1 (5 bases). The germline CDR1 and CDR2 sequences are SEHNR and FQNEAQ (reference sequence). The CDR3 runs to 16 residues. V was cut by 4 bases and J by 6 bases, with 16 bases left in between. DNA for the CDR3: TGTGCCAGCAGCTCCGCCCGGGGACTGACTAATTCACCCCTCCACTTT. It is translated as CASSSARGLTNSPLHF.

The CDR3 here is CASSAGGSPGNTIYF. The CDR3 nucleotides are TGTGCCAGCAGTGCAGGGGGCTCCCCTGGAAACACCATATATTTT. The chain has TRBV6-1 and TRBJ1-3, with TRBD1 matching 8 bases. The CDR3 spans 15 residues. From germline, CDR1 is MNHNS and CDR2 SASEGT. Trimming took 4 bases from V and 2 from J; bases not matched to a gene: 4.

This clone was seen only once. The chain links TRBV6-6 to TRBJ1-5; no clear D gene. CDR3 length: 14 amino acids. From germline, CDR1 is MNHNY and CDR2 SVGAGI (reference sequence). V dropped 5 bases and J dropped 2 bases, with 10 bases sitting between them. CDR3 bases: TGTGCCAGCAGTATAGACGGAGGCAATCAGCCCCAGCATTTT. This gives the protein CASSIDGGNQPQHF.

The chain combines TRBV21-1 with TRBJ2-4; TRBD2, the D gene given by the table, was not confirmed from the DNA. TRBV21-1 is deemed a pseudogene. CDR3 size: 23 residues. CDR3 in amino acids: CASSNLKNGTSGSRAGAKNIQYF. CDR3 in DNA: TGTGCCAGCAGCAACCTCAAGAACGGGACTAGCGGGAGTCGAGCGGGAGCCAAAAACATTCAGTACTTC.

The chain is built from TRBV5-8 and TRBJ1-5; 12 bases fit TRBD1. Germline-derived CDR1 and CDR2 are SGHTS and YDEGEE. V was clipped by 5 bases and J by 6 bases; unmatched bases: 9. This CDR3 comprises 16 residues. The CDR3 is CASSFTGTGGGQPQHF. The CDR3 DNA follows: TGTGCCAGCAGTTTTACCGGGACAGGGGGCGGTCAGCCCCAGCATTTT.

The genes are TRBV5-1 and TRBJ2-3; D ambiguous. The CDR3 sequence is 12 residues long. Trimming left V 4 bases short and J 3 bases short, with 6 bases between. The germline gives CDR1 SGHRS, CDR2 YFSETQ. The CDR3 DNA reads TGCGCCAGCAGCGACATTACAGATACGCAGTATTTT. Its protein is CASSDITDTQYF. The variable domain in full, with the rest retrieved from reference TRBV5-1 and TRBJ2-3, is KAGVTQTPRYLIKTRGQQVTLSCSPISGHRSVSWYQQTPGQGLQFLFEYFSETQRNKGNFPGRFSGRQFSNSRSEMNVSTLELGDSALYLCASSDITDTQYFGPGTRLTVL.

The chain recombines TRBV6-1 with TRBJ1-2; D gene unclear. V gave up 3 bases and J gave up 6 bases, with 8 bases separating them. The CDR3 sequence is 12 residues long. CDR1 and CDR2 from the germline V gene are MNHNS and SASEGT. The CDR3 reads CASSDEGHGYTF. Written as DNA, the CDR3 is TGTGCCAGCAGTGATGAGGGCCATGGCTACACCTTC.

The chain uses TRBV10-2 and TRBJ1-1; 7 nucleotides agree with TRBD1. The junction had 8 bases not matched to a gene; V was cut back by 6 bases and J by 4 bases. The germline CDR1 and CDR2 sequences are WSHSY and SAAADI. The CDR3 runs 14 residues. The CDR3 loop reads CASRKGGESTEAFF. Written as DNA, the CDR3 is TGCGCCAGCAGGAAAGGGGGCGAGAGCACTGAAGCTTTCTTT.

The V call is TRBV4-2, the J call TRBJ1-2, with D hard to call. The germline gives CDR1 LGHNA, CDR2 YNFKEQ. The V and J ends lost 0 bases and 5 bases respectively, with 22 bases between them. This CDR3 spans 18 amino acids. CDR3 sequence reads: CASSQDVGESSVIYGYTF. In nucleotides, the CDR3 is TGTGCCAGCAGCCAAGATGTTGGAGAATCCTCCGTTATTTATGGCTACACCTTC.

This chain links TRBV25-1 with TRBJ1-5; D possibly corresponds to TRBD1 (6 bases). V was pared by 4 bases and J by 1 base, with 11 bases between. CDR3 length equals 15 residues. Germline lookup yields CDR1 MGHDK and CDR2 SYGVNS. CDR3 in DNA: TGTGCCAGCAGTGGAGGGGGAGTCAGCAATCAGCCCCAGCATTTT. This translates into CASSGGGVSNQPQHF.

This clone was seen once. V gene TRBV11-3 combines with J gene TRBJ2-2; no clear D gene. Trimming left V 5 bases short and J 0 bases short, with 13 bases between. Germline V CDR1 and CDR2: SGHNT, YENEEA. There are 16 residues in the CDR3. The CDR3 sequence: CASSPDGPSNTGELFF. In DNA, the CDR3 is TGTGCCAGCAGCCCAGATGGGCCCTCGAACACCGGGGAGCTGTTTTTT.

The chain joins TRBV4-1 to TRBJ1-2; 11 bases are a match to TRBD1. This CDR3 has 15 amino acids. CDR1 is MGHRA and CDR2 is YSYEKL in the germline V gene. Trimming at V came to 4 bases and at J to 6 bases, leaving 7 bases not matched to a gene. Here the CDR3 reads CASSRGQGAQNGYTF. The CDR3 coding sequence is TGCGCCAGCAGCCGAGGACAGGGGGCGCAGAATGGCTACACCTTC.

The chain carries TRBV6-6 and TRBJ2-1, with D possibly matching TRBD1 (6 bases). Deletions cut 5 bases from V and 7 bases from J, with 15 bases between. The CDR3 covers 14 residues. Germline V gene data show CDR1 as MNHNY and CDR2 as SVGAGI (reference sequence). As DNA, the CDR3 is TGTGCCAGCAGTCCGGACAGCAGGGGTAATGAGCAGTTCTTC. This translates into CASSPDSRGNEQFF.

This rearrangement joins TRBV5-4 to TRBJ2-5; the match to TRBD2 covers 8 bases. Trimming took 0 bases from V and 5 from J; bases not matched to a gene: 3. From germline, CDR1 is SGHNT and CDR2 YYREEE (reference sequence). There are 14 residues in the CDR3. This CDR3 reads CASSLELAGETQYF. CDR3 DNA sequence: TGTGCCAGCAGCTTGGAGTTAGCGGGGGAGACCCAGTACTTC.

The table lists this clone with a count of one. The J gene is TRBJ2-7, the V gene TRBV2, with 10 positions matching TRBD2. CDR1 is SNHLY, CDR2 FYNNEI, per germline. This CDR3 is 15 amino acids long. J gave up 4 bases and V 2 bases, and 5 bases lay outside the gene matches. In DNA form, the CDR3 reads TGTGCCAGCAGTGAAAGAAGGACTAGCGGTTACGAGCAGTACTTC. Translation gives CASSERRTSGYEQYF. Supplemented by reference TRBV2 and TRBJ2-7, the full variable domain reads EPEVTQTPSHQVTQMGQEVILRCVPISNHLYFYWYRQILGQKVEFLVSFYNNEISEKSEIFDDQFSVERPDGSNFTLKIRSTKLEDSAMYFCASSERRTSGYEQYFGPGTRLTVT.